This TCR beta chain appears in the sequencing data of a study of blood T cell repertoires in COVID-19. At the level of the study: Acute-phase and convalescent COVID-19 samples originated in the United States, Italy and Spain.

How the authors handled the data: Amplification of reference gene primers was used by the study to estimate nucleated cell counts. Some clones are missing from TCRdb's copy, which holds only in-frame ones; the method was immunoSEQ multiplex PCR. For V, J and clone size, that table is used; D and trimming come from the DNA. The sample has roughly 28,000 clones, around nine tenths seen once. CDR1 is KGHDR, CDR2 SFDVKD, per germline. The CDR3 spans 14 residues. After removal of 7 bases from V and 6 bases from J, the junction contained 6 bases not matched to a gene. The receptor was isolated from a human donor in a cohort sampled during active COVID-19. The chain uses TRBV24-1 and TRBJ2-1, with TRBD1 identical over 9 bases. The source material was peripheral blood. The CDR3 protein is CATSGTGSVNEQFF. CDR3 nucleotides: TGTGCCACCAGCGGGACAGGGTCGGTCAATGAGCAGTTCTTC.